Listed here are 24 T cell receptor beta chains from one sample, sequenced in a study of blood T cells in healthy people across ages. Primed by a sample-barcoded 5' primer and a J-beta primer mix, a second PCR proceeded for about 6 to 11 cycles. Each CDR3 protein gets one entry after TCRdb re-called the 5' RACE reads with MiXCR. The repertoire holds about 1,400,000 distinct CDR3 sequences, with roughly 40% as singletons. Sample: blood. The receptor set was obtained from a woman between 18 and 29 years old in good health.

CDR3 in amino acids: CASTYFNNEQFF. The CDR3 nucleotides read TGTGCCAGCACCTACTTCAACAATGAGCAGTTCTTC. The chain links TRBV12-3 or TRBV12-4 to TRBJ2-1; D not certain. V was clipped by 7 bases and J by 5 bases, with 9 bases between them. The CDR3 loop spans 12 amino acids.

The J gene is TRBJ2-7, the V gene TRBV7-6; no reliable D call. Germline V gene data show CDR1 as SGHVS and CDR2 as FNYEAQ. V was pared by 1 base and J by 2 bases, with 9 bases between. The CDR3 spans 14 residues. CDR3 in DNA: TGTGCCAGCAGCTTAGAGACGAGTACCTACGAGCAGTACTTC. It encodes CASSLETSTYEQYF. The complete variable domain, with remaining parts taken from reference TRBV7-6 and TRBJ2-7, reads GAGVSQSPRYKVTKRGQDVALRCDPISGHVSLYWYRQALGQGPEFLTYFNYEAQQDKSGLPNDRFSAERPEGSISTLTIQRTEQRDSAMYRCASSLETSTYEQYFGPGTRLTVT.

This clonotype was observed a few times. The V and J genes are TRBV6-2 or TRBV6-3 and TRBJ1-2, with D unresolved. Germline V gives CDR1 MNHEY, CDR2 SVGEGT. Trimming shortened V by 2 bases and J by 3 bases, and 13 bases separated the two germline ends. The CDR3 consists of 15 residues. This CDR3 reads CASSYALGTHYGYTF. The CDR3, as DNA: TGTGCCAGCAGTTACGCACTCGGCACTCACTATGGCTACACCTTC.

This chain connects TRBV6-1 to TRBJ2-5; D remains ambiguous. CDR1 and CDR2 (germline): MNHNS, SASEGT. The CDR3 has 11 residues. With 4 bases removed from V and 7 bases from J, the gap between germline ends came to 7 bases. The CDR3 DNA reads TGTGCCAGCAGTGCCTTGGGGACCCAGTACTTC. As protein: CASSALGTQYF.

This clonotype was found a few times. The chain joins TRBV5-1 to TRBJ2-3; D is perhaps TRBD1 (5 bases). CDR1 SGHRS and CDR2 YFSETQ come from the germline V gene. CDR3 length: 16 residues. The V end lost 3 bases, the J end lost 4 bases, and 18 bases lay between the germline ends. CDR3 DNA: TGCGCCAGCAGCTGGGGCCGCCAGGGATTATCAGATACGCAGTATTTT. Translating gives CASSWGRQGLSDTQYF.

This clonotype was counted a few times. The chain is built from TRBV5-1 and TRBJ2-3; TRBD2 might be the D (6 bases). CDR3 length: 16 amino acids. The ends were cut back, 4 bases at V and 3 bases at J, with 18 bases in the middle. CDR1 is SGHRS and CDR2 is YFSETQ in the germline V gene. The chain's CDR3 is CASSQGAGIRTDTQYF. In DNA form, the CDR3 reads TGCGCCAGCAGCCAAGGGGCGGGGATTCGGACAGATACGCAGTATTTT.

The chain joins TRBV9 to TRBJ2-3; D call uncertain. CDR1 is SGDLS and CDR2 is YYNGEE in the germline V gene. This CDR3 is built from 14 residues. Trimming left V 0 bases short and J 3 bases short, with 8 bases between. The CDR3 DNA follows: TGTGCCAGCAGCGTAGAGCTAGGGACAGATACGCAGTATTTT. It encodes CASSVELGTDTQYF.

The V call is TRBV6-6, the J call TRBJ2-5, with TRBD1 matching over 7 bases. The CDR3 runs to 14 residues. Germline-derived CDR1 and CDR2 are MNHNY and SVGAGI (reference sequence). Trimming at V came to 8 bases and at J to 3 bases, leaving 9 bases not matched to a gene. Here the CDR3 DNA reads TGTGCCAGCGGACGGGGACAGACTAAAGAGACCCAGTACTTC. Translated, it gives CASGRGQTKETQYF.

The sample holds a few counts of this clonotype. The chain combines TRBV3-1 with TRBJ2-5; TRBD2 might be the D (6 bases). V was cut by 9 bases and J by 1 base, with 12 bases left in between. The CDR3 extends over 13 amino acids. The germline V gene has CDR1 LGHDT and CDR2 YNNKEL (reference sequence). As DNA, the CDR3 is TGTGCCAGTGCCGGGACTCCCCAAGAGACCCAGTACTTC. Translation gives CASAGTPQETQYF.

This chain links TRBV3-1 with TRBJ1-2, with 7 bases that match TRBD1. The V gene end was trimmed by 3 bases and the J gene end by 8 bases; junction bases not matched to a gene: 9. The CDR3 length is 14 residues. Germline assignment: CDR1 LGHDT and CDR2 YNNKEL (reference sequence). DNA of the CDR3: TGTGCCAGCAGCCACGTCACAGGGGAGGAAGGCTACACCTTC. Its protein product is CASSHVTGEEGYTF.

With regard to this clonotype: One junction end does not reproduce the germline sequence, and a read error may be involved. CDR3 in DNA: TGTGCCAGCAGTTTCACCAGGGAAGATGAGCGGTTCTTC. It translates to CASSFTREDERFF. J is TRBJ2-1 and V is TRBV27; tentative D call: TRBD1 (5 bases). Per germline, CDR1 MNHEY and CDR2 SMNVEV (reference sequence). The CDR3 spans 13 residues.

This clonotype was detected only a few times. The chain has TRBV5-1 and TRBJ2-3; D is uncertain. Trimming took 3 bases from V and 4 from J, leaving 21 bases between them. Germline CDR1 reads SGHRS; CDR2 reads YFSETQ. CDR3 length equals 17 residues. The CDR3 DNA sequence: TGCGCCAGCAGCTCCGTCAGGACCTCAGACCGGGCAGATACGCAGTATTTT. Translated, it gives CASSSVRTSDRADTQYF.

This clonotype has only a few counts. This chain connects TRBV20-1 to TRBJ2-5; D uncertain. The CDR3 totals 14 residues. Germline V gives CDR1 DFQATT, CDR2 SNEGSKA (reference sequence). V lost 0 bases and J lost 0, with 8 bases in between. CDR3: CSARDFTYQETQYF. The CDR3 nucleotides read TGCAGTGCTAGAGATTTTACCTACCAAGAGACCCAGTACTTC.

This clonotype was recorded a few times. CDR3 residues: CASTKGNEQFF. CDR3 DNA: TGTGCCAGCACCAAAGGCAATGAGCAGTTCTTC. The rearrangement links TRBV12-3 or TRBV12-4 to TRBJ2-1, with no clear D. This CDR3 has 11 amino acids. V was clipped by 7 bases and J by 6 bases, with 7 bases between them.

There are a few counts of this clonotype. The chain recombines TRBV6-5 with TRBJ1-2; 7 bases align to TRBD1. The CDR3 spans 12 residues. The V gene end was trimmed by 5 bases and the J gene end by 8 bases; junction bases not matched to a gene: 5. Germline V gene lookup returns CDR1 MNHEY and CDR2 SVGAGI. In nucleotides, the CDR3 is TGTGCCAGCAGTAACAGGGGTGGCGGCTACACCTTC. Amino acid sequence: CASSNRGGGYTF.

There are a few counts of this clonotype. The V gene is TRBV27, the J gene TRBJ2-1, with D perhaps matching TRBD2 (5 bases). V lost 6 bases, J lost 9 bases, and 15 bases lay in between. Germline V gene data show CDR1 as MNHEY and CDR2 as SMNVEV (reference sequence). The CDR3 spans 13 residues. CDR3 protein: CASRGFLGSEQFF. The DNA for the CDR3 is TGTGCCAGCAGGGGGTTTTTAGGGAGTGAGCAGTTCTTC.

This clonotype was seen repeatedly, ten times or more. The gene calls are TRBV5-1 and TRBJ2-1; a possible D gene is TRBD2 (6 bases). The germline V gene encodes CDR1 SGHRS and CDR2 YFSETQ. This CDR3 spans 15 amino acids. V lost 7 bases, J lost 1 base, and 15 bases lay in between. CDR3 coding DNA: TGCGCCAGCTCTCAAGCGGGCGAGTCCTACAATGAGCAGTTCTTC. Translating it yields CASSQAGESYNEQFF.

V gene TRBV4-1 combines with J gene TRBJ2-3; TRBD1 is a possible D gene (6 bases). CDR3 length: 16 amino acids. Deletions cut 3 bases from V and 0 bases from J, with 13 bases between. Per the germline V gene, CDR1 is MGHRA and CDR2 is YSYEKL. In DNA, the CDR3 is TGCGCCAGCAGCCAGATTGGACAGTCTAGCACAGATACGCAGTATTTT. Residues: CASSQIGQSSTDTQYF.

This clonotype was counted between two and nine times. This chain links TRBV12-3 or TRBV12-4 with TRBJ2-5; TRBD1 matches 8 bases. Gene TRBJ2-7 matches the end of the DNA better, so the J call may be wrong. The CDR3 extends over 18 amino acids. In DNA, the CDR3 is TGTGCCAGCAGTTTAAGGCAGGGACAGGTGTGGAGGAGACACGAGCAGTACTTC. Encoded protein: CASSLRQGQVWRRHEQYF.

In its sample, this clonotype was seen a few times. The V gene is TRBV6-6, the J gene TRBJ2-3; 8 bases align to TRBD2. Germline loops: CDR1 MNHNY, CDR2 SVGAGI (reference sequence). The CDR3 runs 14 residues. The V segment lost 6 bases and the J segment 4 bases; nucleotides outside the gene matches: 6. This CDR3 is CASRREGRADTQYF. CDR3 DNA sequence: TGTGCCAGCAGACGGGAGGGCCGCGCAGATACGCAGTATTTT.

The chain is built from TRBV29-1 and TRBJ1-5; TRBD1 agrees at 8 bases. The CDR3 spans 15 residues. In germline, CDR1 is SQVTM, CDR2 ANQGSEA. V lost 4 bases and J lost 2; bases outside the gene matches: 7. CDR3 DNA: TGCAGCGTTGCACAGGGGGGTTTAGGCAATCAGCCCCAGCATTTT. Protein: CSVAQGGLGNQPQHF.

The chain has TRBV2 and TRBJ1-2; TRBD1 is a possible D gene (6 bases). This CDR3 contains 12 residues. Per germline, CDR1 SNHLY and CDR2 FYNNEI. Trimming took 7 bases from V and 6 from J, leaving 12 bases between them. CDR3 bases: TGTGCCAGCAACGACAGGCTCGATGGCTACACCTTC. Translating it yields CASNDRLDGYTF.

V and J are TRBV4-3 and TRBJ2-3; the D gene is possibly TRBD2 (6 bases). Germline-derived CDR1 and CDR2 are LGHNA and YSLEER. This CDR3 is 15 amino acids long. V dropped 4 bases and J dropped 2 bases, with 13 bases sitting between them. The CDR3 loop reads CASSLSRGTTDTQYF. CDR3 nucleotide sequence: TGCGCCAGCAGCCTCTCACGGGGGACCACAGATACGCAGTATTTT.

The rearrangement joins TRBV13 to TRBJ2-5, with 10 positions matching TRBD1. The CDR3 covers 15 residues. Germline loops: CDR1 PRHDT, CDR2 FYEKMQ (reference sequence). The V segment lost 3 bases and the J segment 5 bases; nucleotides outside the gene matches: 6. CDR3 nucleotides: TGTGCCAGCAGCTTTAGACAGGGGGCCGGGGAGACCCAGTACTTC. Protein sequence: CASSFRQGAGETQYF.